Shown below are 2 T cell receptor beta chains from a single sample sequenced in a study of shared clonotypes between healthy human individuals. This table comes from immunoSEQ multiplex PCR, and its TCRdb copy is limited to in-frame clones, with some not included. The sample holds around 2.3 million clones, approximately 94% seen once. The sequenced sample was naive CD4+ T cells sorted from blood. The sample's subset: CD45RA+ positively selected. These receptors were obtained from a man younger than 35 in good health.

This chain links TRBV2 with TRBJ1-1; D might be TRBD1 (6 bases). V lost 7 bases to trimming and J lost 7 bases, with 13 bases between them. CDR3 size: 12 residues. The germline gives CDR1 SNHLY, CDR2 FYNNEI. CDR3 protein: CASTPTGVEAFF. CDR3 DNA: TGTGCCAGCACCCCGACAGGAGTTGAAGCTTTCTTT.

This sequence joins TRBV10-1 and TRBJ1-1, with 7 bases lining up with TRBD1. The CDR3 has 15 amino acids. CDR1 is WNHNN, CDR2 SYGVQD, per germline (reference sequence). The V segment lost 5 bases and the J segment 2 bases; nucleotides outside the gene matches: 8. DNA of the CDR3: TGCGCCAGCAGTTCCGCCAGGGGGAAAAACACTGAAGCTTTCTTT. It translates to CASSSARGKNTEAFF.